The T cell receptor beta chain under discussion was sequenced for a study of cytomegalovirus exposure and HLA in healthy donors. Germline V lookup: CDR1 MNHNY, CDR2 SVGAGI (reference sequence). The CDR3 has 13 amino acids. V lost 7 bases to trimming and J lost 4 bases, with 13 bases between them. Study-wide results and limits: A later analysis linked a missense DCLRE1C variant to TCR beta V- and J-gene trimming.

The PCR employed 60 Vbeta primers together with 13 Jbeta primers. Sequencing was performed with immunoSEQ multiplex PCR; in TCRdb, only in-frame clones are kept and a portion is missing. The sample contains roughly 130,000 clones, approximately 88% of which appear only once. For this clone: Its antigen is undetermined.

The sample taken for sequencing was PBMCs. The genes are TRBV6-6 and TRBJ2-5, with D perhaps TRBD1 (6 bases). The receptor was derived from a woman in her thirties or forties in good health and CMV-seronegative. The CDR3 nucleotides read TGTGCCAGCACCTCAGGGGTAGGAGAGACCCAGTACTTC. Its translation: CASTSGVGETQYF.